What follows are 29 T cell receptor beta chains derived from one specimen sequenced in a study of beta chain features in type 1 diabetes. Overall study results and limits: A moderate, significant TCRB CDR3 shortening appeared in type 1 diabetes across four CD4+ subsets.

What these receptors recognize is not known. Every isolated RNA sample was fully reverse transcribed, so sequencing captured expressed TCRB transcripts. TCRdb keeps only in-frame clones here, not all; method: immunoSEQ multiplex PCR. The sample records some 700,000 clones, 13% being singletons. Sequencing was done on a sample of naive CD4+ T cells from blood. These receptors came from a man between 18 and 29 years old with type 1 diabetes.

The CDR3 loop is CASTDRTGYGYTF. The CDR3 DNA reads TGTGCCAGTACCGACAGGACGGGGTATGGCTACACCTTC. This rearrangement joins TRBV19 to TRBJ1-2; possibly TRBD1 for D (6 bases). Per germline, CDR1 LNHDA and CDR2 SQIVND (reference sequence). The CDR3 sequence is 13 residues long. V lost 7 bases and J lost 5, with 14 bases in between.

The chain joins TRBV5-1 to TRBJ2-1; D not certain. The CDR3 extends over 13 amino acids. Germline V gives CDR1 SGHRS, CDR2 YFSETQ. V was cut by 3 bases and J by 8 bases, with 12 bases left in between. This CDR3 is CASSSLVSDEQFF. The CDR3 nucleotides are TGCGCCAGCAGCTCATTGGTCTCGGATGAGCAGTTCTTC. The entire variable domain, with the rest obtained from reference TRBV5-1 and TRBJ2-1, is as follows: KAGVTQTPRYLIKTRGQQVTLSCSPISGHRSVSWYQQTPGQGLQFLFEYFSETQRNKGNFPGRFSGRQFSNSRSEMNVSTLELGDSALYLCASSSLVSDEQFFGPGTRLTVL.

This clone has more than one count but fewer than ten. The chain recombines TRBV9 with TRBJ2-1; 8 bases align to TRBD2. V lost 3 bases, J lost 8 bases, and 10 bases stayed unmatched. The CDR3 has 15 amino acids. Per the germline V gene, CDR1 is SGDLS and CDR2 is YYNGEE. CDR3 DNA sequence: TGTGCCAGCAGCGAGCGGGGGACCCTTACAGATGAGCAGTTCTTC. Encoded protein: CASSERGTLTDEQFF.

In its sample, this clone was seen a few times. The chain combines TRBV11-3 with TRBJ1-1; D gene ambiguous. Germline V gene data show CDR1 as SGHNT and CDR2 as YENEEA. V was cut by 1 base and J by 3 bases, with 15 bases left in between. The CDR3 loop spans 16 amino acids. The CDR3 DNA reads as TGTGCCAGCAGCTTAGGGGTCTTTTTGCAGGACACTGAAGCTTTCTTT. This translates into CASSLGVFLQDTEAFF.

Only a few counts were recorded for this clone. At the DNA level, this CDR3 is encoded by other sequences in the same sample as well. For the CDR3, the DNA is TGTGCCAGCAGCCCCCCTAGCACAGATACGCAGTATTTT. Its translation is CASSPPSTDTQYF. J is TRBJ2-3 and V is TRBV7-3; D is undetermined. With 5 bases removed from V and 0 bases from J, the gap between germline ends came to 6 bases. Per the germline V gene, CDR1 is SGHTA and CDR2 is FQGTGA. CDR3 length: 13 amino acids.

This rearrangement joins TRBV5-4 to TRBJ1-2, with TRBD1 identical over 10 bases. The CDR3 is made up of 14 amino acids. Germline-derived CDR1 and CDR2 are SGHNT and YYREEE (reference sequence). J lost 6 bases, V lost 5 bases, and 7 bases had no gene match. The CDR3 here is CASRKTGGGHGYTF. The CDR3 coding sequence is TGTGCCAGCAGAAAGACAGGGGGCGGACATGGCTACACCTTC.

This clone has just a few counts. This sequence joins TRBV18 and TRBJ1-1, with D possibly matching TRBD1 (5 bases). V lost 2 bases and J 1 base, leaving 11 bases between the germline ends. There are 15 residues in the CDR3. Germline V gives CDR1 KGHSH, CDR2 LQKENI. Here the CDR3 DNA reads TGTGCCAGCTCACCAACGGGGCAGGGGAACACTGAAGCTTTCTTT. Protein sequence: CASSPTGQGNTEAFF.

The chain recombines TRBV30 with TRBJ1-1; D call uncertain. The germline gives CDR1 GTSNPN, CDR2 SVGIG (reference sequence). V gave up 8 bases and J gave up 11 bases, with 21 bases separating them. This CDR3 is 12 amino acids long. The CDR3 DNA reads TGTGCCGGGCACGAGGATTCGACCTCTGCTTTCTTT. This gives the protein CAGHEDSTSAFF.

In this sample, this clone turned up many times. The chain combines TRBV30 with TRBJ1-2; maybe TRBD1 (5 bases). CDR1 and CDR2 (germline): GTSNPN, SVGIG (reference sequence). CDR3 length equals 11 residues. V was clipped by 5 bases and J by 7 bases, with 11 bases between them. The CDR3 DNA is TGTGCCTGGGGACATCCCGGTGGCTACACCTTC. Protein: CAWGHPGGYTF.

This clone was observed a few times. The V and J genes are TRBV7-3 and TRBJ2-6, with no clear D. The CDR3 extends over 14 amino acids. In germline, CDR1 is SGHTA, CDR2 FQGTGA. V was cut by 5 bases and J by 0 bases, with 5 bases left in between. CDR3 amino acids: CASSPSSGANVLTF. CDR3 in DNA: TGTGCCAGCAGCCCCTCCTCTGGGGCCAACGTCCTGACTTTC.

This clone has only a few counts. CDR3 region: CASSGQGYYGYTF. CDR3 DNA sequence: TGTGCCAGCAGCGGACAGGGGTACTATGGCTACACCTTC. V is TRBV11-2 and J is TRBJ1-2; 9 nucleotides agree with TRBD1. V lost 5 bases and J lost 3; bases outside the gene matches: 1. The CDR3 length is 13 residues. In germline, CDR1 is SGHAT, CDR2 FQNNGV.

The sample holds a few counts of this clone. This CDR3 is also generated by other DNA sequences in the sample. The rearrangement uses TRBV5-1 and TRBJ1-1; D is uncertain. Germline V gives CDR1 SGHRS, CDR2 YFSETQ. The CDR3 is 13 residues long. Deletions cut 0 bases from V and 0 bases from J, with 3 bases between. The CDR3 spells CASSLEVNTEAFF. CDR3 nucleotides: TGCGCCAGCAGCTTGGAGGTGAACACTGAAGCTTTCTTT.

This chain uses TRBV7-6 with TRBJ2-3; TRBD2 matches at 8 bases. Trimming removed 0 bases from V and 4 bases from J; junction bases left unmatched: 9. Looked up from germline, CDR1 is SGHVS and CDR2 is FNYEAQ. The CDR3 runs 17 residues. In nucleotides, the CDR3 is TGTGCCAGCAGCTTAGCGCCCAGCGGGGGTGGTCCAGATACGCAGTATTTT. It encodes CASSLAPSGGGPDTQYF.

The table lists this clone with a few counts. The rearrangement joins TRBV5-1 to TRBJ2-5; D gene unclear. CDR1 SGHRS and CDR2 YFSETQ come from the germline V gene. V was pared by 0 bases and J by 5 bases, with 8 bases between. This CDR3 is 13 amino acids long. DNA for the CDR3: TGCGCCAGCAGCTTGGGCGTCGGGGAGACCCAGTACTTC. It codes for CASSLGVGETQYF.

V and J are TRBV19 and TRBJ2-7, with 10 bases lining up with TRBD1. Germline-derived CDR1 and CDR2 are LNHDA and SQIVND (reference sequence). The V gene end was trimmed by 4 bases and the J gene end by 6 bases; junction bases not matched to a gene: 6. CDR3 size: 14 residues. The CDR3 is CASSTRDRGPEQYF. The DNA for the CDR3 is TGTGCCAGTAGTACCCGGGACAGGGGTCCCGAGCAGTACTTC.

The chain joins TRBV2 to TRBJ1-5, with D possibly TRBD1 on 5 matching bases. Germline V gene data show CDR1 as SNHLY and CDR2 as FYNNEI. Trimming took 4 bases from V and 3 from J, leaving 7 bases between them. This CDR3 spans 13 amino acids. The CDR3 region has the DNA TGTGCCAGCAGTGGCAGGGACAATCAGCCCCAGCATTTT. As protein: CASSGRDNQPQHF.

The chain carries TRBV19 and TRBJ1-2; maybe TRBD1 (5 bases). Germline loops: CDR1 LNHDA, CDR2 SQIVND (reference sequence). CDR3 length equals 13 residues. The V end lost 3 bases, the J end lost 8 bases, and 13 bases lay between the germline ends. In nucleotides, the CDR3 is TGTGCCAGTAGTATGTGGCAGGGAGAGGGCTACACCTTC. Its protein is CASSMWQGEGYTF.

The chain recombines TRBV5-4 with TRBJ1-2; maybe TRBD1 (5 bases). The CDR3 consists of 14 residues. Germline loops: CDR1 SGHNT, CDR2 YYREEE (reference sequence). Trimming took off 0 bases at V and 10 bases at J, with 16 bases between the two ends. CDR3 DNA sequence: TGTGCCAGCAGCTTGGACCAGGGTTCGCGAGCCTACACCTTC. This translates into CASSLDQGSRAYTF.

This clone was picked up a small number of times. V and J are TRBV6-6 and TRBJ1-1; tentative D call: TRBD1 (5 bases). The CDR3 runs 13 residues. The germline V and J ends were trimmed by 6 bases and 6 bases, with 14 bases remaining between them. The germline V gene has CDR1 MNHNY and CDR2 SVGAGI (reference sequence). The CDR3 loop is CASRAPGRSEAFF. CDR3 coding DNA: TGTGCCAGCAGGGCCCCAGGGCGCTCTGAAGCTTTCTTT.

This clone was detected only a few times. CDR3 amino acids: CAWSGPPRAFF. CDR3 in DNA: TGTGCCTGGAGTGGACCTCCCAGGGCTTTCTTT. The rearrangement links TRBV30 to TRBJ1-1; D gene ambiguous. This CDR3 comprises 11 residues. Between the trimmed V and J ends, which lost 1 base and 11 bases, there was a span of 11 bases. Looked up from germline, CDR1 is GTSNPN and CDR2 is SVGIG (reference sequence).

The chain joins TRBV6-5 to TRBJ2-7; 9 nucleotides match TRBD1. The CDR3 has 16 residues. The junction had 10 bases not matched to a gene; V was cut back by 2 bases and J by 5 bases. Germline V gives CDR1 MNHEY, CDR2 SVGAGI. The CDR3 bases are TGTGCCAGCAGTTACAGGAACAGGGGGCTTAAGAACGAGCAGTACTTC. This gives the protein CASSYRNRGLKNEQYF.

This clone was detected a few times. This rearrangement joins TRBV6-6 to TRBJ2-2, with D perhaps given as TRBD1 or TRBD2 (6 bases each). The CDR3 covers 15 residues. Trimming removed 4 bases at V and 4 bases at J, with 13 bases between. Germline V gene lookup returns CDR1 MNHNY and CDR2 SVGAGI (reference sequence). CDR3 loop: CASSLWGAATGELFF. DNA for the CDR3: TGTGCCAGCAGTTTGTGGGGGGCGGCCACCGGGGAGCTGTTTTTT.

The V gene is TRBV5-6, the J gene TRBJ2-3; TRBD2 aligns across 12 bases. Germline CDR1 SGHDT, CDR2 YYEEEE. J gave up 2 bases and V 6 bases, and 10 bases lay outside the gene matches. The CDR3 has 17 amino acids. CDR3 protein: CASTRRLAGDPTDTQYF. CDR3 DNA sequence: TGTGCCAGCACCCGGAGACTAGCGGGGGACCCCACAGATACGCAGTATTTT.

V gene TRBV30 combines with J gene TRBJ1-5; 7 bases map to TRBD1. J gave up 4 bases and V 0 bases, and 9 bases lay outside the gene matches. CDR3 length: 16 residues. Looked up from germline, CDR1 is GTSNPN and CDR2 is SVGIG (reference sequence). The CDR3, as DNA: TGTGCCTGGAGTGTACCCGACAGGGCCAGAAATCAGCCCCAGCATTTT. Translation gives CAWSVPDRARNQPQHF. Full variable domain (rest looked up from reference TRBV30 and TRBJ1-5): SQTIHQWPATLVQPVGSPLSLECTVEGTSNPNLYWYRQAAGRGLQLLFYSVGIGQISSEVPQNLSASRPQDRQFILSSKKLLLSDSGFYLCAWSVPDRARNQPQHFGDGTRLSIL.

This clone was found a few times. The CDR3 DNA reads TGCGCCAGCAGCGCGCTGGGGGGTGAGATGAATGGCTACACCTTC. Translation gives CASSALGGEMNGYTF. This chain connects TRBV5-1 to TRBJ1-2; D perhaps matches TRBD1 (5 bases). The CDR3 is 15 amino acids. V lost 4 bases and J 6 bases, leaving 19 bases between the germline ends. Germline CDR1 reads SGHRS; CDR2 reads YFSETQ.

This clone was detected a few times. The chain links TRBV11-2 to TRBJ1-4; unclear D gene. Germline CDR1 is SGHAT and CDR2 is FQNNGV. V was shortened by 5 bases and J by 2 bases, with 9 bases between the two germline ends. This CDR3 is built from 14 residues. The CDR3 region is CASSRTGTNEKLFF. The CDR3 region has the DNA TGTGCCAGCAGCAGAACGGGGACTAATGAAAAACTGTTTTTT.

This chain links TRBV5-4 with TRBJ2-2; perhaps D is TRBD1 or TRBD2 (7 bases each). This CDR3 comprises 20 residues. The germline V and J ends were trimmed by 3 bases and 4 bases, with 28 bases remaining between them. Germline V gene lookup returns CDR1 SGHNT and CDR2 YYREEE (reference sequence). For the CDR3, the DNA is TGTGCCAGCAGCTCGTACAGGGGAGGGGAAGGATTGGGCCCCACCGGGGAGCTGTTTTTT. This encodes CASSSYRGGEGLGPTGELFF.

This clone was picked up a small number of times. V is TRBV10-3 and J is TRBJ2-5; D unresolved. This CDR3 region has 13 residues. Germline V gene data show CDR1 as ENHRY and CDR2 as SYGVKD. V lost 4 bases to trimming and J lost 3 bases, with 9 bases between them. The CDR3 region is CAISGIGEETQYF. DNA for the CDR3: TGTGCCATCAGTGGGATTGGAGAAGAGACCCAGTACTTC.

J is TRBJ2-3 and V is TRBV5-1; TRBD2 matches 8 bases. Looked up from germline, CDR1 is SGHRS and CDR2 is YFSETQ. V shed 4 bases, J shed 4 bases, and the junction held 5 bases outside the gene matches. The CDR3 totals 14 residues. The DNA of the CDR3 is TGCGCCAGCAGCGTGGCGGGGGGCCCAGATACGCAGTATTTT. Residues: CASSVAGGPDTQYF.